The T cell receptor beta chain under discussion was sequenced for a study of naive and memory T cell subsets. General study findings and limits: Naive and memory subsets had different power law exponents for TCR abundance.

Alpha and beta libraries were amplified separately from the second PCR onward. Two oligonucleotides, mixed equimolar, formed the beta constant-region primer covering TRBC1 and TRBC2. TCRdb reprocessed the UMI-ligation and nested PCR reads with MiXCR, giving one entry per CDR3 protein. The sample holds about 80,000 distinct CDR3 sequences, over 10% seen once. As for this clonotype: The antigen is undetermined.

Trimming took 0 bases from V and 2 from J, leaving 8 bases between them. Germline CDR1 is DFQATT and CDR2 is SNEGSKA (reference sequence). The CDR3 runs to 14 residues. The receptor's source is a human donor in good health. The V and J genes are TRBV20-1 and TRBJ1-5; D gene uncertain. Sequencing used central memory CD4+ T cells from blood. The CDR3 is CSARDSDGNQPQHF. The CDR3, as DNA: TGCAGTGCTAGAGATAGTGATGGCAATCAGCCCCAGCATTTT.